The rows below give T cell receptor beta chains drawn from one sample of a study of cytomegalovirus exposure and HLA in healthy donors. Produced via immunoSEQ multiplex PCR; TCRdb's table is partial and in-frame only. The top ten clones hold 1% of a sample with about 180,000 clones, around four fifths of them seen once. The sample consisted of PBMCs. The receptors originated from a woman in her forties or fifties in good health and CMV-seropositive. Both conserved end residues are part of each CDR3. The D gene is left open where the match is weak. Expanded clones get a size class; other rows say once, few or many, or leave the size out.

TRBD1,TRBV6-1,.,TRBJ2-5,TGTGCCAGCAGTGACTGGACAGGGGGCCCTTACCAAGAGACCCAGTACTTC,CASSDWTGGPYQETQYF
.,TRBV4-2,.,TRBJ2-6,TGTGCCAGCAGCCAAGACAGCTCTGGGGCCAACGTCCTGACTTTC,CASSQDSSGANVLTF
.,TRBV7-6,.,TRBJ2-1,TGTGCCAGCAGCCCAACTAGCAATGAGCAGTTCTTC,CASSPTSNEQFF
TRBD2,TRBV9,.,TRBJ2-2,TGTGCCAGCAGCGTACGTGGCGGGAGGGCTGGCACCGGGGAGCTGTTTTTT,CASSVRGGRAGTGELFF
.,TRBV28,.,TRBJ2-1,TGTGCCAGCAGGACATCGGGAGTAACCTACAATGAGCAGTTCTTC,CASRTSGVTYNEQFF
.,TRBV6-1,.,TRBJ1-4,TGTGCCAGCAGTGACTTACGACAGCTCCCTGCAACTAATGAAAAACTGTTTTTT,CASSDLRQLPATNEKLFF
TRBD2,TRBV7-9,.,TRBJ2-5,TGTTCCAGCGAAGTAGCAGGACTAGCAAGCGAGACCCAGTACTTC,CSSEVAGLASETQYF
.,TRBV5-1,.,TRBJ1-1,TGCGCCAGCAGCTCCCAGGCTAACACTGAAGCTTTCTTT,CASSSQANTEAFF
.,TRBV11-2,.,TRBJ1-2,TGTGCCAGCAGCGGTCCCAGGGCGGACTATGGCTACACCTTC,CASSGPRADYGYTF
.,TRBV5-4,.,TRBJ2-3,TGTGCCAGCAGCTTGTTCTTGGGGCTGTCTCGCACAGATACGCAGTATTTT,CASSLFLGLSRTDTQYF
.,TRBV4-2,.,TRBJ1-5,TGTGCCAGCAGCCAAGATCCCCATAGCAATCAGCCCCAGCATTTT,CASSQDPHSNQPQHF
TRBD1,TRBV29-1,.,TRBJ2-7,TGCAGCGTGCTGGGACAGGGGGCTACCAACGAGCAGTACTTC,CSVLGQGATNEQYF
TRBD1,TRBV7-9,.,TRBJ2-5,TGTGCCAGCAGCTCTGGACAGGGCTCCTCGCAAGAGACCCAGTACTTC,CASSSGQGSSQETQYF
.,TRBV2,.,TRBJ1-4,TGTGCCAGCAGTGAAGCGCGACAGTATCTTGATAATGAAAAACTGTTTTTT,CASSEARQYLDNEKLFF
.,TRBV19,.,TRBJ1-3,TGTGCCAGTGGAGTAAGATCTGGAAACACCATATATTTT,CASGVRSGNTIYF
.,TRBV7-6,.,TRBJ1-1,TGTGCCAGCAGCTCAAGGGGGGGGACTGAAGCTTTCTTT,CASSSRGGTEAFF
.,TRBV7-9,few,TRBJ1-1,TGTGCCAGCAGCTTCTCGTACACTGAAGCTTTCTTT,CASSFSYTEAFF
.,TRBV5-5,once,TRBJ2-6,TGTGCCAGCAGCTTGGTGGTCGGCTCTGGGGCCAACGTCCTGACTTTC,CASSLVVGSGANVLTF
TRBD2,TRBV7-8,.,TRBJ2-1,TGTGCCAGCAGCCGACCCGGGCTAGCGGGAGTCGGTGAGCAGTTCTTC,CASSRPGLAGVGEQFF
.,TRBV5-4,.,TRBJ1-2,TGTGCCAGCAGCTCCGCTGCGGGGGGAGGGTATGGCTACACCTTC,CASSSAAGGGYGYTF
.,TRBV14,.,TRBJ1-2,TGTGCCAGCAGCGCCAGAAATACCTATGGCTACACCTTC,CASSARNTYGYTF